This T cell receptor beta chain was recorded in a study of graft-versus-host responses after intestinal transplantation. The wider study: Induction using anti-thymocyte globulin, followed by tacrolimus and steroids for roughly 3 years, was given to all recipients.

Whole-study results and caveats: Allografts of patients with graft-donor T cell macrochimerism showed high graft-versus-host to host-versus-graft clone ratios.

Libraries were prepared by immunoSEQ multiplex PCR; TCRdb keeps only in-frame clonotypes and omits some of them. The data show about 21,000 clones, around 94% seen once. Of note for this clone: Its antigen is not identified.

Sequencing used PBMCs, obtained about 260 days after intestinal transplant. This receptor was obtained from a human patient who received an intestinal transplant, so some T cells may come from the graft donor.

CDR3 bases: TGTGCCAGCAGTTACTCGGGTATGAGCTCCTACAATGAGCAGTTCTTC. It encodes CASSYSGMSSYNEQFF. This chain uses TRBV6-5 with TRBJ2-1, with no clear D. CDR3 size: 16 residues. Germline V lookup: CDR1 MNHEY, CDR2 SVGAGI. With 0 bases removed from V and 0 bases from J, the gap between germline ends came to 9 bases.